The 29 T cell receptor beta chains below were found in one sample sequenced in a study of blood T cells in healthy people across ages. A second roughly 7 to 12 cycle PCR used barcoded and J-beta primers. From the 5' RACE reads, TCRdb called clonotypes with MiXCR, one entry per CDR3 protein. Of hundreds of thousands of distinct CDR3 sequences detected, 24% appear once; the ten largest clones hold just over 8.5%. These data were also reused for a study on T cells of mothers and their children.

Sequencing was carried out using blood. Receptor source: a boy aged 5 to 17 in good health.

This chain connects TRBV7-9 to TRBJ2-7; 10 bases align to TRBD1. The V and J ends lost 2 bases and 4 bases, in that order; junction bases with no gene match: 5. Germline CDR1 reads SEHNR; CDR2 reads FQNEAQ (reference sequence). CDR3 size: 15 residues. The CDR3 loop is CASSLFRTGGYEQYF. The DNA for the CDR3 is TGTGCCAGCAGCTTATTCAGGACAGGGGGTTACGAGCAGTACTTC.

The chain joins TRBV7-9 to TRBJ1-1, with D possibly TRBD1 on 5 matching bases. The V and J ends lost 6 bases and 5 bases respectively, with 10 bases between them. The germline CDR1 and CDR2 sequences are SEHNR and FQNEAQ (reference sequence). The CDR3 extends over 12 amino acids. The CDR3 spells CASRLGQTEAFF. The CDR3 bases are TGTGCCAGCAGACTCGGACAAACTGAAGCTTTCTTT.

The V gene is TRBV5-1, the J gene TRBJ1-4; a possible D gene is TRBD1 (5 bases). V lost 4 bases and J 5 bases, leaving 15 bases between the germline ends. This CDR3 is built from 15 residues. Germline loops: CDR1 SGHRS, CDR2 YFSETQ. The CDR3 region is CASSGDDGANEKLFF. The CDR3 DNA sequence: TGCGCCAGCAGCGGGGATGACGGGGCGAATGAAAAACTGTTTTTT.

The chain recombines TRBV7-2 with TRBJ2-3; D could derive from TRBD1 or TRBD2 (6 bases each). The V end lost 6 bases, the J end lost 3 bases, and 28 bases lay between the germline ends. This CDR3 contains 19 residues. Germline-derived CDR1 and CDR2 are SGHTA and FQGNSA. The CDR3 region is CASSPRGDGSFSGTDTQYF. Written as DNA, the CDR3 is TGTGCCAGCAGTCCAAGGGGGGACGGGTCGTTCAGTGGGACAGATACGCAGTATTTT.

This sequence joins TRBV28 and TRBJ2-7; 9 nucleotides line up with TRBD2. Germline lookup yields CDR1 MDHEN and CDR2 SYDVKM. The CDR3 contains 14 residues. J lost 2 bases, V lost 10 bases, and 9 bases had no gene match. The CDR3, as DNA: TGTGCCACATGGGGACTAGCTGCTCCCTACGAGCAGTACTTC. This encodes CATWGLAAPYEQYF.

This chain links TRBV6-2 or TRBV6-3 with TRBJ2-5; D unresolved. This CDR3 contains 14 residues. V lost 7 bases to trimming and J lost 2 bases, with 14 bases between them. Germline V gives CDR1 MNHEY, CDR2 SVGEGT. The CDR3 nucleotides are TGTGCCAGCACCTCGGGCGGATTTCAAGAGACCCAGTACTTC. This sequence encodes CASTSGGFQETQYF.

This clonotype occurred a few times. The chain joins TRBV27 to TRBJ1-1, with D possibly being TRBD1 (6 bases). The ends were cut back, 1 base at V and 6 bases at J, with 12 bases in the middle. In germline, CDR1 is MNHEY, CDR2 SMNVEV (reference sequence). This CDR3 comprises 14 residues. The CDR3 DNA reads as TGTGCCAGCAGTTTATTTGGGACACGGCCTGAAGCTTTCTTT. This gives the protein CASSLFGTRPEAFF.

The sample holds a few counts of this clonotype. The J gene is TRBJ1-1, the V gene TRBV29-1; D not resolved. CDR3 size: 12 residues. Trimming took 6 bases from V and 0 from J, leaving 8 bases between them. Germline-derived CDR1 and CDR2 are SQVTM and ANQGSEA. The DNA for the CDR3 is TGCAGCGTAATAAAGATGAACACTGAAGCTTTCTTT. Encoded protein: CSVIKMNTEAFF.

The rearrangement joins TRBV4-2 to TRBJ2-7; 8 positions match TRBD2. The CDR3 length is 16 residues. V lost 7 bases and J lost 8; bases outside the gene matches: 19. The germline V gene has CDR1 LGHNA and CDR2 YNFKEQ. The CDR3 DNA reads TGTGCCAGCACATCAGACATACTAGCGGAAGAGGGGAAGCAGTACTTC. As protein: CASTSDILAEEGKQYF.

The chain uses TRBV19 and TRBJ1-2; D perhaps matches TRBD1 (5 bases). This CDR3 is 15 amino acids long. The germline V gene has CDR1 LNHDA and CDR2 SQIVND (reference sequence). Trimming stripped 3 bases from V and 2 bases from J, with 13 bases between. The CDR3 sequence: CASSITTATNYGYTF. CDR3 nucleotide sequence: TGTGCCAGTAGTATCACGACAGCTACCAACTATGGCTACACCTTC.

In regard to this clonotype: One junction end disagrees with the germline gene, perhaps due to a read error. J is TRBJ2-5 and V is TRBV10-3; 14 nucleotides align to TRBD2. The assigned J gene may be wrong: the sequence end matches TRBJ2-7 better. CDR1 ENHRY and CDR2 SYGVKD come from the germline V gene. The CDR3 is made up of 16 amino acids. The CDR3 protein is CAVSDATSGRAYEQYF. The CDR3 bases are TGTGCCGTCAGTGATGCGACTAGCGGGAGGGCCTACGAGCAGTACTTC.

The rearrangement uses TRBV20-1 and TRBJ2-1; D is ambiguous. Gene TRBJ2-5 matches the end of the DNA better, so the J call may be wrong. This CDR3 has 12 amino acids. Germline V gene sequence: CDR1 DFQATT, CDR2 SNEGSKA (reference sequence). The CDR3: CSARKNQETQYF. As DNA, the CDR3 is TGCAGTGCTAGGAAGAACCAAGAGACCCAGTACTTC.

The chain links TRBV27 to TRBJ2-7, with D tentatively TRBD1 (6 bases). The CDR3 runs 13 residues. Germline assignment: CDR1 MNHEY and CDR2 SMNVEV (reference sequence). Trimming took off 6 bases at V and 4 bases at J, with 13 bases between the two ends. Here the CDR3 reads CASSYGQRYEQYF. CDR3 sequence (DNA): TGTGCCAGCAGCTACGGACAGAGATACGAGCAGTACTTC.

This chain connects TRBV7-9 to TRBJ1-1, with 8 bases fitting TRBD1. Germline V gene sequence: CDR1 SEHNR, CDR2 FQNEAQ (reference sequence). The ends lost 1 base at V and 5 bases at J; junction bases unmatched: 6. This CDR3 has 15 amino acids. The CDR3 DNA sequence: TGTGCCAGCAGCTTAGGGGACAGGTTAGTTACTGAAGCTTTCTTT. Translated, it gives CASSLGDRLVTEAFF.

This clonotype occurred a few times. The chain uses TRBV27 and TRBJ1-4, with D tentatively TRBD1 (6 bases). The CDR3 sequence is 15 residues long. V lost 6 bases and J lost 5, with 16 bases in between. Germline CDR1 MNHEY, CDR2 SMNVEV (reference sequence). CDR3 region: CASSRTTGRNEKLFF. DNA for the CDR3: TGTGCCAGCAGCCGAACGACAGGCAGAAATGAAAAACTGTTTTTT.

The rearrangement joins TRBV28 to TRBJ2-1; tentatively, D is TRBD2 (6 bases). CDR1 MDHEN and CDR2 SYDVKM come from the germline V gene. The CDR3 runs to 15 residues. The V end was cut by 2 bases, the J end by 1 base, with 9 bases between. The CDR3, as DNA: TGTGCCAGCAGTTTAGTAGCGGCATCCTACAATGAGCAGTTCTTC. Translated: CASSLVAASYNEQFF.

This chain links TRBV27 with TRBJ2-1; D perhaps matches TRBD1 (5 bases). V gave up 3 bases and J gave up 6 bases, with 12 bases separating them. Germline V gene lookup returns CDR1 MNHEY and CDR2 SMNVEV (reference sequence). This CDR3 region has 14 residues. CDR3 region: CASSLAGLGNEQFF. The CDR3 DNA follows: TGTGCCAGCAGTTTGGCAGGGCTGGGCAATGAGCAGTTCTTC.

V and J are TRBV2 and TRBJ1-2; tentatively, D is TRBD1 (5 bases). The germline V gene encodes CDR1 SNHLY and CDR2 FYNNEI. The CDR3 has 14 amino acids. V lost 3 bases and J 2 bases, leaving 10 bases between the germline ends. The CDR3 coding sequence is TGTGCCAGCAGTGAGCTCCAGGGAAACTATGGCTACACCTTC. Its translation: CASSELQGNYGYTF.

The rearrangement uses TRBV6-5 and TRBJ1-2; a weak D match, TRBD1 (6 bases). The CDR3 has 12 amino acids. Trimming removed 4 bases from V and 12 bases from J, with 15 bases in between. CDR1 and CDR2 (germline): MNHEY, SVGAGI. CDR3 DNA sequence: TGTGCCAGCAGTTCCTACAGGGATAAGGACACCTTC. It is translated as CASSSYRDKDTF.

The V call is TRBV5-1, the J call TRBJ2-1, with 7 bases that match TRBD2. CDR1 and CDR2 (germline): SGHRS, YFSETQ. Trimming at V came to 4 bases and at J to 8 bases, leaving 12 bases not matched to a gene. This CDR3 comprises 15 residues. CDR3 in DNA: TGCGCCAGCAGCCGAGGCCGGGAGGAGCGCGATGAGCAGTTCTTC. It yields the protein CASSRGREERDEQFF. The variable domain in full, with the rest retrieved from reference TRBV5-1 and TRBJ2-1, is KAGVTQTPRYLIKTRGQQVTLSCSPISGHRSVSWYQQTPGQGLQFLFEYFSETQRNKGNFPGRFSGRQFSNSRSEMNVSTLELGDSALYLCASSRGREERDEQFFGPGTRLTVL.

This chain uses TRBV5-1 with TRBJ1-2, with a weak D call TRBD1 (5 bases). The V gene's germline CDR1 is SGHRS and CDR2 YFSETQ. V was pared by 2 bases and J by 4 bases, with 15 bases between. CDR3 size: 15 residues. The CDR3 reads CASSFGRDQGYGYTF. The CDR3 region has the DNA TGCGCCAGCAGCTTTGGCAGGGATCAGGGCTATGGCTACACCTTC.

This clonotype was observed a few times. The V call is TRBV5-1, the J call TRBJ2-2; D unresolved. Germline V CDR1 and CDR2: SGHRS, YFSETQ. The V end was cut by 0 bases, the J end by 3 bases, with 12 bases between. The CDR3 sequence is 16 residues long. CDR3 residues: CASSLALQLHTGELFF. CDR3 nucleotide sequence: TGCGCCAGCAGCTTGGCCCTACAGCTTCACACCGGGGAGCTGTTTTTT.

The rearrangement joins TRBV6-1 to TRBJ2-5, with 12 bases fitting TRBD2. Per germline, CDR1 MNHNS and CDR2 SASEGT. The J segment lost 2 bases and the V segment lost 6 bases, leaving 7 bases of the junction unmatched. The CDR3 totals 16 residues. The CDR3 bases are TGTGCCAGCAGCAATCCTACTAGCGGGGGGCAAGAGACCCAGTACTTC. Protein: CASSNPTSGGQETQYF.

The chain is built from TRBV2 and TRBJ1-1; 8 bases align to TRBD1. The CDR3 runs 14 residues. V was pared by 11 bases and J by 5 bases, with 13 bases of the junction left unmatched. From germline, CDR1 is SNHLY and CDR2 FYNNEI. CDR3 sequence reads: CAPQGGQGATEAFF. The CDR3 nucleotides read TGTGCCCCCCAGGGTGGGCAGGGGGCAACTGAAGCTTTCTTT.

The genes are TRBV6-5 and TRBJ2-5; TRBD1 agrees at 7 bases. The length of the CDR3 is 14 residues. CDR1 and CDR2 (germline): MNHEY, SVGAGI. V shed 3 bases and J 4 bases; nucleotides not matched to a gene: 5. DNA of the CDR3: TGTGCCAGCAGTTATGACAGGGACATAGAGACCCAGTACTTC. Its protein is CASSYDRDIETQYF.

The rearrangement joins TRBV13 to TRBJ1-2, with D possibly being TRBD1 (6 bases). V gave up 4 bases and J gave up 3 bases, with 15 bases separating them. This CDR3 has 15 amino acids. The germline CDR1 and CDR2 sequences are PRHDT and FYEKMQ (reference sequence). Here the CDR3 reads CASSSVTGGYYGYTF. For the CDR3, the DNA is TGTGCCAGCAGCTCCGTGACAGGAGGATACTATGGCTACACCTTC.

The rearrangement links TRBV5-1 to TRBJ2-2; 11 positions agree with TRBD2. Unmatched junction bases numbered 3, after V lost 4 bases and J lost 7 bases. Germline loops: CDR1 SGHRS, CDR2 YFSETQ. The CDR3 is 14 residues long. The CDR3 region is CASSVGTSGGELFF. The CDR3 DNA follows: TGCGCCAGCAGCGTTGGGACTAGCGGCGGGGAGCTGTTTTTT.

In DNA form, the CDR3 reads TGTGCCAGCAGCGAAGGGACAGCCGGGGATTACGAGCAGTACTTC. This gives the protein CASSEGTAGDYEQYF. The V gene is TRBV14, the J gene TRBJ2-5, with TRBD1 matching 7 bases. Near its end, the DNA agrees better with TRBJ2-7, so the J call may be wrong. The germline V gene has CDR1 SGHDN and CDR2 FVKESK. This CDR3 spans 15 amino acids.

The chain carries TRBV12-3 or TRBV12-4 and TRBJ1-5; TRBD1 matches 9 bases. The CDR3 has 17 residues. V lost 3 bases to trimming and J lost 1 base; unmatched junction nucleotides: 7. CDR3 protein: CASSFGTGGESNQPQHF. The CDR3 region has the DNA TGTGCCAGCAGTTTTGGAACAGGGGGCGAGAGCAATCAGCCCCAGCATTTT.